This T cell receptor beta chain was sequenced in a study of blood T cell repertoires in COVID-19. V was trimmed by 1 base and J by 6 bases, leaving 15 bases between them. The CDR3 sequence is 15 residues long. Germline V gene data show CDR1 as SGHTA and CDR2 as FQGNSA. Membership in each cohort depended on participant-reported clinical history. Within 2 weeks of study entry, exposed participants had contacted a PCR-confirmed or clinician-diagnosed COVID-19 case. In the original analysis: Cell counts per sample came from amplifying reference gene primers. Clones were read by immunoSEQ multiplex PCR, and TCRdb kept only the in-frame ones, dropping some. V, J and clone size reflect that table, while D and trimming were determined from the DNA. The table has 220,000 or so clones, almost 90% seen once.

The sample consisted of PBMCs or T cells enriched from blood (not recorded which). This TCR was sampled from a man under 40 who had been exposed to COVID-19. The gene calls are TRBV7-2 and TRBJ1-2; possibly TRBD1 for D (6 bases). DNA for the CDR3: TGTGCCAGCAGCTTAGTGTCAGGGGAAGTGCATGGCTACACCTTC. This encodes CASSLVSGEVHGYTF.